A selection of T cell receptor beta chains follows, all from one sample in a study of CXCR3-negative and CXCR3-positive naive CD8 T cells. TCRdb reprocessed the 5' RACE reads, keeping one entry per CDR3 protein, no DNA. The ten most abundant clones cover approximately 0.5% of a sample with approximately 90,000 distinct CDR3 sequences. The source material was naive CXCR3+ CD8+ T cells from blood. These TCRs come from a human donor in good health. Some clones in this sample may be carry-over from other donors' samples. CDR3s include the opening cysteine and the closing phenylalanine or tryptophan. Each record gives: J gene, V gene, CDR3 length, CDR3 protein.

J gene: TRBJ1-1; V gene: TRBV7-3; CDR3 length: 15; CDR3 protein: CASRFLRRENTEAFF
J gene: TRBJ1-1; V gene: TRBV29-1; CDR3 length: 12; CDR3 protein: CSVEGGDTEAFF
J gene: TRBJ2-1; V gene: TRBV14; CDR3 length: 12; CDR3 protein: CASSVVPNEQFF
J gene: TRBJ2-1; V gene: TRBV28; CDR3 length: 14; CDR3 protein: CASNEALNEGEQFF
J gene: TRBJ1-5; V gene: TRBV5-6; CDR3 length: 13; CDR3 protein: CASSFSIGQPQHF
J gene: TRBJ2-2; V gene: TRBV11-2; CDR3 length: 14; CDR3 protein: CASSLGSYAGELFF
J gene: TRBJ1-2; V gene: TRBV7-9; CDR3 length: 13; CDR3 protein: CASYGRDSGGYTF
J gene: TRBJ2-1; V gene: TRBV7-9; CDR3 length: 21; CDR3 protein: CASSLSGATSGRAGTYNEQFF
J gene: TRBJ1-5; V gene: TRBV7-9; CDR3 length: 15; CDR3 protein: CASSARGTGNQPQHF
J gene: TRBJ2-7; V gene: TRBV15; CDR3 length: 14; CDR3 protein: CATSNRGGSGEQYF
J gene: TRBJ2-3; V gene: TRBV28; CDR3 length: 14; CDR3 protein: CASSLYTSTDTQYF
J gene: TRBJ1-1; V gene: TRBV5-6; CDR3 length: 15; CDR3 protein: CASSLDPGSGTEAFF
J gene: TRBJ2-1; V gene: TRBV7-2; CDR3 length: 16; CDR3 protein: CASSLDGRGSYNEQFF
J gene: TRBJ1-3; V gene: TRBV29-1; CDR3 length: 14; CDR3 protein: CSAMDRVTGNTIYF
J gene: TRBJ2-1; V gene: TRBV7-3; CDR3 length: 18; CDR3 protein: CASSIKSGGSSSYNEQFF
J gene: TRBJ2-7; V gene: TRBV28; CDR3 length: 15; CDR3 protein: CASSLNRGPAGEQYF
J gene: TRBJ2-1; V gene: TRBV7-3; CDR3 length: 15; CDR3 protein: CASSPGLAGTNEQFF
J gene: TRBJ2-5; V gene: TRBV23-1; CDR3 length: 14; CDR3 protein: CASSQSQGLETQYF
J gene: TRBJ2-5; V gene: TRBV29-1; CDR3 length: 17; CDR3 protein: CSVEVPSGAFEQETQYF
J gene: TRBJ1-6; V gene: TRBV28; CDR3 length: 13; CDR3 protein: CASRATLNSPLHF
J gene: TRBJ2-7; V gene: TRBV7-6; CDR3 length: 15; CDR3 protein: CASSSDSGTSGEQYF
J gene: TRBJ1-1; V gene: TRBV27; CDR3 length: 14; CDR3 protein: CASSGRSMNTEAFF
J gene: TRBJ2-1; V gene: TRBV7-9; CDR3 length: 14; CDR3 protein: CASSLEKTAGEQFF
J gene: TRBJ1-1; V gene: TRBV7-9; CDR3 length: 11; CDR3 protein: CASSENTEAFF
J gene: TRBJ2-3; V gene: TRBV7-2; CDR3 length: 14; CDR3 protein: CASSLTAAPNTQYF
J gene: TRBJ2-7; V gene: TRBV4-1; CDR3 length: 20; CDR3 protein: CASSQEEFGPRDRASYEQYF
J gene: TRBJ2-3; V gene: TRBV12-3/TRBV12-4; CDR3 length: 16; CDR3 protein: CASSFTGDPSTDTQYF
J gene: TRBJ2-3; V gene: TRBV5-1; CDR3 length: 14; CDR3 protein: CASSDGTGQDTQYF
J gene: TRBJ2-7; V gene: TRBV7-9; CDR3 length: 15; CDR3 protein: CASSPGRGSPYEQYF
J gene: TRBJ2-7; V gene: TRBV12-3/TRBV12-4; CDR3 length: 17; CDR3 protein: CASSSSPWATPTYEQYF
J gene: TRBJ2-1; V gene: TRBV28; CDR3 length: 14; CDR3 protein: CASTISGRGDEQFF
J gene: TRBJ2-7; V gene: TRBV11-2; CDR3 length: 15; CDR3 protein: CASSLEPRRDYEQYF
J gene: TRBJ2-1; V gene: TRBV28; CDR3 length: 13; CDR3 protein: CASSLVPYNEQFF
J gene: TRBJ1-1; V gene: TRBV30; CDR3 length: 13; CDR3 protein: CAWSSDWNTEAFF
J gene: TRBJ2-7; V gene: TRBV28; CDR3 length: 13; CDR3 protein: CASSLRTAYEQYF
J gene: TRBJ2-7; V gene: TRBV2; CDR3 length: 15; CDR3 protein: CASSEGRDLSYEQYF
J gene: TRBJ1-3; V gene: TRBV28; CDR3 length: 15; CDR3 protein: CASSPPTGRGNTIYF
J gene: TRBJ1-1; V gene: TRBV20-1; CDR3 length: 13; CDR3 protein: CSARGGRERENFF
J gene: TRBJ2-1; V gene: TRBV29-1; CDR3 length: 11; CDR3 protein: CSVEAPREQFF
J gene: TRBJ2-1; V gene: TRBV27; CDR3 length: 13; CDR3 protein: CASRRSSSNEQFF
J gene: TRBJ2-7; V gene: TRBV12-3/TRBV12-4; CDR3 length: 15; CDR3 protein: CASSFGTGPTYEQYF
J gene: TRBJ1-1; V gene: TRBV11-2; CDR3 length: 17; CDR3 protein: CASSDTGWGGWNTEAFF
J gene: TRBJ2-3; V gene: TRBV7-2; CDR3 length: 15; CDR3 protein: CASSYVQRGADTQYF
J gene: TRBJ2-1; V gene: TRBV4-2; CDR3 length: 15; CDR3 protein: CASSQVYSGYNEQFF
J gene: TRBJ1-2; V gene: TRBV7-9; CDR3 length: 16; CDR3 protein: CASTQTGQLINYGYTF
J gene: TRBJ2-3; V gene: TRBV10-3; CDR3 length: 17; CDR3 protein: CAISEPRDRVSTDTQYF
J gene: TRBJ2-1; V gene: TRBV4-3; CDR3 length: 16; CDR3 protein: CASSHVGRESYNEQFF
J gene: TRBJ2-1; V gene: TRBV7-7; CDR3 length: 16; CDR3 protein: CASSAYVYVLDQEQFF
J gene: TRBJ1-1; V gene: TRBV28; CDR3 length: 15; CDR3 protein: CASSLTGEVNTEAFF
J gene: TRBJ2-5; V gene: TRBV29-1; CDR3 length: 15; CDR3 protein: CSVDTGTDHKETQYF
J gene: TRBJ2-1; V gene: TRBV28; CDR3 length: 15; CDR3 protein: CASSPGALVEDEQFF
J gene: TRBJ1-2; V gene: TRBV28; CDR3 length: 13; CDR3 protein: CASSPLGANGYTF
J gene: TRBJ2-1; V gene: TRBV5-1; CDR3 length: 16; CDR3 protein: CASSFLGRMEWDERFF
J gene: TRBJ1-5; V gene: TRBV15; CDR3 length: 15; CDR3 protein: CATSRDAGAGQPQHF
J gene: TRBJ2-6; V gene: TRBV20-1; CDR3 length: 16; CDR3 protein: CSASDSGGSGANVLTF